The present T cell receptor (beta chain) was sequenced within a study of T cells after posttransplantation cyclophosphamide. Study findings and constraints: TRB overlap between skin or GI tissue T cells and blood was limited.

Profiling relied on immunoSEQ multiplex PCR, and the TCRdb table lists in-frame clones only, not all of them. The table shows about 6,700 clones, with about four fifths occurring only once. A remark on this clone: Antigen specificity is unknown.

Treatment was busulfan-fludarabine conditioning, a marrow graft, and cyclophosphamide on days +3 and +4. V gave up 6 bases and J gave up 4 bases, with 12 bases separating them. This CDR3 has 13 residues. CDR1 is WNHNN and CDR2 is SYGVQD in the germline V gene (reference sequence). This chain links TRBV10-1 with TRBJ1-1; D uncertain. The specimen was PBMCs, collected after allogeneic stem cell transplant with posttransplant cyclophosphamide. The clonotype comes from a female patient aged 45-60 years who received an allogeneic stem cell transplant from a related donor, was CMV-positive, and had no GVHD. A share of the T cells may be of graft donor origin. In nucleotides, the CDR3 is TGCGCCAGCAGCCGGAGCCGAGGCACTGAAGCTTTCTTT. Protein: CASSRSRGTEAFF.